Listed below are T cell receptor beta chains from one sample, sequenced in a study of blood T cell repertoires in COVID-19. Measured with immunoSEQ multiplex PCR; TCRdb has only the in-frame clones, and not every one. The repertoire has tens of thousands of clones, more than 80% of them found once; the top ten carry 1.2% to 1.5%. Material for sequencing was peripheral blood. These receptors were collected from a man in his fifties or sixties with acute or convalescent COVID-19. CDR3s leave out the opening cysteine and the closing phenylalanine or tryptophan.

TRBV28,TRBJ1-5,ASRGQAYSNQPQH
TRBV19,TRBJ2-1,ASRLAGVGNEQF
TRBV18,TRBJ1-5,ASSPGQGGFQPQH
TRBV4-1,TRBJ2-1,ASSQWTSGTYEQF
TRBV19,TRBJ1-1,ASTSRGGMNTEAF
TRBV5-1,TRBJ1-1,ASSLQGAANTEAF
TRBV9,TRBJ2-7,ASSLGLAAYEQY
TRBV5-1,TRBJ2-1,ASSLLPGSSYNEQF
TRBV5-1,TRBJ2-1,ASSFSGNEYNEQF
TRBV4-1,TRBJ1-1,ASSQVLRGRSNTEAF
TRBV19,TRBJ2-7,ASTATGGTYEQY
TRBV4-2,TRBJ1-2,ASSSSRGNIYGYT
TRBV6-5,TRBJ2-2,ASKGRQLGTGELF
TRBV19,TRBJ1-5,ASSSGVSTGGNQPQH
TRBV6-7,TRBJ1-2,ASRKTSNYGYT
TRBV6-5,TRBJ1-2,ASRQDREANYGYT
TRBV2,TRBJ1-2,ASSPRQILYGYT
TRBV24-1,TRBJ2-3,ATSKQGLAGGMSTDTQY
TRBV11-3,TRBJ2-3,ASSRLLDKAADTQY
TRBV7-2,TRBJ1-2,ASSFSGAGGAYGYT
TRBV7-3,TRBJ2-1,ASSFGQGTYNEQF
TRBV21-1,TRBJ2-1,ASSGAYWTSGRVGPNNEQF
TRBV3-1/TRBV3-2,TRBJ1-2,ASSQDGARGYT
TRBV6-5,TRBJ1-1,ASSSGGFYTEAF
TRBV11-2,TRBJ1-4,ASSPPATNEKLF
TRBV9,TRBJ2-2,ASSGGLAENTGELF
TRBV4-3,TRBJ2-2,ASSQEGRGIAGELF
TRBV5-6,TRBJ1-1,ASSLMGGTEAF
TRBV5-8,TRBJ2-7,ASSLAVLSEQY
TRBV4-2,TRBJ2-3,ASSQEGTSGGLDTQY
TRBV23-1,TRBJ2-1,ASSHGPRTSGSPGEYNEQF
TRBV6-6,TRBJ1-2,ASSSRQQTYGYT
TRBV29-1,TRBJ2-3,SGADRSHTDTQY
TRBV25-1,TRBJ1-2,ASSEYSGRGNQGGYT
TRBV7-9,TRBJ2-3,ASSPEGQSTDTQY
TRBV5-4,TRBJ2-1,ASSLIGRDDEQF
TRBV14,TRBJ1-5,ASSPGGDRGPLPQH
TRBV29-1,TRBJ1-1,SVDLLGQPNTEAF
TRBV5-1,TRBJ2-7,ASSLVLAGVAYEQY
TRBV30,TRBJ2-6,AWSPTGGTGANVLT
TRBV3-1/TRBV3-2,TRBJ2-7,ASSQGLAGSYEQY
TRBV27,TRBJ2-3,ASSPGLIIDTQY
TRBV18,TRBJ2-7,ASSPGQEDYEQY
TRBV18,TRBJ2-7,ASSRGGTGALYEQY
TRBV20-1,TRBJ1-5,SASPDRAQPQH
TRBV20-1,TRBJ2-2,SASTGTGELF
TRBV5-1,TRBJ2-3,ASSSGTGYYLTQY
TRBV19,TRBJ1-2,ASTLTGYGYT
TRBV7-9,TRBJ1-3,ASSFQVGVHSGNTIY
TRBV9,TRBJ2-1,ASSVVGLAKVNEQF
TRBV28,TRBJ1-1,ASSLWGRVNTEAF